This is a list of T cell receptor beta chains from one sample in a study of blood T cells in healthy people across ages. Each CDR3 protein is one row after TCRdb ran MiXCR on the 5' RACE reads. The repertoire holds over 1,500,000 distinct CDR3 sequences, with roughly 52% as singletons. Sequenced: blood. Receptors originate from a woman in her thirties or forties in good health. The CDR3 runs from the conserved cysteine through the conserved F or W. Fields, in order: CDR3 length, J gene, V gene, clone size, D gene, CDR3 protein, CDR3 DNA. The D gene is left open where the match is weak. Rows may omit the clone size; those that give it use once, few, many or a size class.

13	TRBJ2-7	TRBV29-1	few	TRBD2	CSVAARGAYEQYF	TGCAGCGTTGCAGCGCGGGGGGCCTACGAGCAGTACTTC
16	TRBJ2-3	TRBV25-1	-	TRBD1	CASSEYRTGLADTQYF	TGTGCCAGCAGTGAATACCGGACAGGGCTAGCAGATACGCAGTATTTT
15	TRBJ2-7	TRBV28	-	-	CASSQGDFSAYEQYF	TGTGCCAGCAGTCAAGGGGACTTTTCAGCCTACGAGCAGTACTTC
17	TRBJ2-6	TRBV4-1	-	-	CASSQGQTSSGANVLTF	TGCGCCAGCAGCCAAGGACAGACTTCTTCTGGGGCCAACGTCCTGACTTTC
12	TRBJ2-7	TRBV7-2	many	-	CASSVQGYEQYF	TGTGCCAGCAGCGTACAGGGCTACGAGCAGTACTTC
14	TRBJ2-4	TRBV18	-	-	CASSPPASPNIQYF	TGTGCCAGCTCACCACCGGCAAGCCCCAACATTCAGTACTTC
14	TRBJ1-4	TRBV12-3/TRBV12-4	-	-	CASSFSGRVEKLFF	TGTGCCAGCAGCTTTTCGGGACGCGTTGAAAAACTGTTTTTT
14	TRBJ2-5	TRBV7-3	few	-	CASSLTIGGETQYF	TGTGCCAGCAGCTTAACGATTGGGGGAGAGACCCAGTACTTC
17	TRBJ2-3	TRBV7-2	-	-	CASSLGRTAYSTDTQYF	TGTGCCAGCAGCTTAGGCAGGACGGCCTATAGCACAGATACGCAGTATTTT
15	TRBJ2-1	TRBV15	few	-	CATARRGDGYNEQFF	TGTGCCACCGCCCGGCGGGGTGATGGGTACAATGAGCAGTTCTTC
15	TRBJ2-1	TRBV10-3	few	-	CAISDKTGKGNEQFF	TGTGCCATCAGTGACAAGACCGGAAAGGGGAATGAGCAGTTCTTC
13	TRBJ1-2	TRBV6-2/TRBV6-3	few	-	CASSFGQYYGYTF	TGTGCCAGCAGTTTCGGGCAGTATTATGGCTACACCTTC
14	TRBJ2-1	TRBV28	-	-	CASRGALGYNEQFF	TGTGCCAGCAGAGGGGCGTTGGGGTACAATGAGCAGTTCTTC
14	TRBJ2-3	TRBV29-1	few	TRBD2	CSVPGTSGLVTQYF	TGCAGCGTTCCTGGGACTAGCGGCCTGGTTACGCAGTATTTT
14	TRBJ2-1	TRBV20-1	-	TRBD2	CSALRLAAYNEQFF	TGCAGTGCACTGCGACTAGCGGCTTACAATGAGCAGTTCTTC
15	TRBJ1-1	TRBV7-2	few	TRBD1	CASSFAKGAGTEAFF	TGTGCCAGCAGCTTTGCGAAGGGGGCAGGCACTGAAGCTTTCTTT
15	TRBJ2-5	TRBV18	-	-	CASSPMVTGGETQYF	TGTGCCAGCTCACCAATGGTGACAGGCGGGGAGACCCAGTACTTC
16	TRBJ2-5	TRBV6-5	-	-	CASSYAWGYSQETQYF	TGTGCCAGCAGTTACGCTTGGGGGTACTCACAAGAGACCCAGTACTTC
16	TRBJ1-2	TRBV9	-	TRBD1	CASSVRTGGIGYGYTF	TGTGCCAGCAGCGTCAGGACAGGGGGCATTGGCTATGGCTACACCTTC
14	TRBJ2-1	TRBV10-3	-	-	CAISGRSAHNEQFF	TGTGCCATCAGTGGCCGTTCGGCCCACAATGAGCAGTTCTTC
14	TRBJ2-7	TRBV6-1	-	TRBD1	CASSHRGPSYGQYF	TGTGCCAGCAGCCACAGGGGGCCCTCCTACGGGCAGTACTTC
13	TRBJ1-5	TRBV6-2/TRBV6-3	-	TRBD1	CASSTGVDQPQHF	TGTGCCAGCAGTACAGGGGTTGATCAGCCCCAGCATTTT
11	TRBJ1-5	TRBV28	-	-	CASLGDQPQHF	TGTGCCAGCCTAGGGGATCAGCCCCAGCATTTT
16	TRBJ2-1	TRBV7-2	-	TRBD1	CASSPQGQGFYNEQFF	TGTGCCAGCAGCCCCCAAGGACAGGGATTCTACAATGAGCAGTTCTTC
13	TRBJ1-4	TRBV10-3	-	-	CAISLTGGEKLFF	TGTGCCATCAGTTTGACAGGCGGAGAAAAACTGTTTTTT
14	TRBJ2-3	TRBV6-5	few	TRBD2	CASSYGLALDTQYF	TGTGCCAGCAGTTATGGACTAGCTCTAGATACGCAGTATTTT
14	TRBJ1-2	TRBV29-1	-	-	CSVEDRTDAYGYTF	TGCAGCGTTGAAGATAGGACAGATGCCTATGGCTACACCTTC
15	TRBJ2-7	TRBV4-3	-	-	CASSQTLLEGDEQYF	TGCGCCAGCAGCCAGACCCTCTTGGAGGGTGACGAGCAGTACTTC
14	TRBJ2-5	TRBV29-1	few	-	CSVVALSYQETQYF	TGCAGCGTTGTCGCACTAAGTTACCAAGAGACCCAGTACTTC
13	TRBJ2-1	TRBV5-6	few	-	CASSLVGGHEQFF	TGTGCCAGCAGCTTGGTTGGGGGTCATGAGCAGTTCTTC
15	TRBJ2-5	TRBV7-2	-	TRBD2	CASSSTGTSQETQYF	TGTGCCAGCAGCTCGACTGGGACTAGTCAAGAGACCCAGTACTTC
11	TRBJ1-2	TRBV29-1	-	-	CSVAHADGYTF	TGCAGCGTTGCCCATGCGGATGGCTACACCTTC
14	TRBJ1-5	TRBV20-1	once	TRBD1	CSARTGLGNQPQHF	TGCAGTGCTCGGACAGGGTTGGGCAATCAGCCCCAGCATTTT
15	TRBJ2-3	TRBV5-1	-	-	CASSLAPSGTDTQYF	TGCGCCAGCAGCTTGGCCCCCTCCGGGACAGATACGCAGTATTTT
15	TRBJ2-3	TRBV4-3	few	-	CASSQACGSTDTQYF	TGCGCCAGCAGCCAAGCTTGCGGCAGCACAGATACGCAGTATTTT
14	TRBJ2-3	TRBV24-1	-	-	CATSDEGRTDTQYF	TGTGCCACCAGTGACGAGGGTCGCACAGATACGCAGTATTTT
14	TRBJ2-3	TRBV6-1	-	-	CATGGAGRTDTQYF	TGTGCCACCGGGGGTGCAGGGCGCACAGATACGCAGTATTTT
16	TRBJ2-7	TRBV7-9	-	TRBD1	CASSLAAGQGASEQYF	TGTGCCAGCAGCTTAGCAGCGGGCCAGGGGGCGAGCGAGCAGTACTTC
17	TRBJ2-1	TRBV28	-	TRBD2	CASSLWAGLAAHNEQFF	TGTGCCAGCAGTTTATGGGCGGGACTAGCGGCTCACAATGAGCAGTTCTTC
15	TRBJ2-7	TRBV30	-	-	CARDILSPKTYEQYF	TGTGCCCGGGACATACTAAGTCCCAAAACCTACGAGCAGTACTTC
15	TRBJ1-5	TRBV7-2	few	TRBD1	CASSFEQGAGQPQHF	TGTGCCAGCAGCTTTGAACAGGGGGCTGGTCAGCCCCAGCATTTT
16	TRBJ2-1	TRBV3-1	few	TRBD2	CASSLGTSGGMDEQFF	TGTGCCAGCAGCCTGGGGACTAGCGGGGGGATGGATGAGCAGTTCTTC
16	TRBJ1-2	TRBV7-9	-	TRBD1	CATDSGQGSASYGYTF	TGTGCCACCGACTCCGGACAGGGGTCAGCGAGCTATGGCTACACCTTC
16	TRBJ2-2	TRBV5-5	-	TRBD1	CASSLSGQGITEELFF	TGTGCCAGCAGCTTGAGCGGACAGGGGATTACCGAGGAGTTGTTTTTT
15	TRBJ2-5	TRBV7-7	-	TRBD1	CASSFATGLAETQYF	TGTGCTAGCAGCTTCGCGACAGGGTTAGCAGAGACCCAGTACTTC
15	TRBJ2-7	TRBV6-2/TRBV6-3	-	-	CASNDAFSASYEQYF	TGTGCCAGCAACGACGCGTTCAGCGCTTCCTACGAGCAGTACTTC
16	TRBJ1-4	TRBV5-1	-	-	CASSLVRLSTNEKLFF	TGCGCCAGCAGCTTGGTCAGGTTATCAACTAATGAAAAACTGTTTTTT
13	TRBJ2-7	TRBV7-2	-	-	CASSPSIAYEQYF	TGTGCCAGCAGCCCCTCAATAGCCTACGAGCAGTACTTC